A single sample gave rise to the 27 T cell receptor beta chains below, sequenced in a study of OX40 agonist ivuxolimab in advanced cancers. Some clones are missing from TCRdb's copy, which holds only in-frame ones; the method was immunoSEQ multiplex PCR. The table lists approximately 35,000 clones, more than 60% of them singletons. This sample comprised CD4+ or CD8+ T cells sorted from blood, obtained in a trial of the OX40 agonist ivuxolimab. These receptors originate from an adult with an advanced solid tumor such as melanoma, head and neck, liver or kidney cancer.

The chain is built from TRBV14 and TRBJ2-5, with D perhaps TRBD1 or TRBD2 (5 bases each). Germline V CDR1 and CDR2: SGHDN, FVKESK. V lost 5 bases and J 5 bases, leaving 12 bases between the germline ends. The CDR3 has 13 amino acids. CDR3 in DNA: TGTGCCAGCAGCGAGGGGCGACGGGAGACCCAGTACTTC. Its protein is CASSEGRRETQYF.

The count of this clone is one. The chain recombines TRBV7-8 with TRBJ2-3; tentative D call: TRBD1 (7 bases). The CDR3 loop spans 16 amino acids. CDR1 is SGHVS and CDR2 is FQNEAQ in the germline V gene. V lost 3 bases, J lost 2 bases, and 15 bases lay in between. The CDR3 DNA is TGTGCCAGCAGCTTGCGGGACAGCCCGATCACAGATACGCAGTATTTT. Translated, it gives CASSLRDSPITDTQYF.

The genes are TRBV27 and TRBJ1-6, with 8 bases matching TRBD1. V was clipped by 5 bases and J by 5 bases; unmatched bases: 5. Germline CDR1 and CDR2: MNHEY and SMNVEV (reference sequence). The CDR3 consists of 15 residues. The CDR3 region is CASSPRTGNNSPLHF. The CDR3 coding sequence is TGTGCCAGCAGTCCCCGGACAGGGAATAATTCACCCCTCCACTTT.

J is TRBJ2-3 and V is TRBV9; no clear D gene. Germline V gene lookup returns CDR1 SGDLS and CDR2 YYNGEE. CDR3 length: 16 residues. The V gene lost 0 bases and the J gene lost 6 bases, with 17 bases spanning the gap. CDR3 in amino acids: CASSVGPFGFRDTQYF. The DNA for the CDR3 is TGTGCCAGCAGCGTAGGACCGTTCGGGTTCCGTGATACGCAGTATTTT.

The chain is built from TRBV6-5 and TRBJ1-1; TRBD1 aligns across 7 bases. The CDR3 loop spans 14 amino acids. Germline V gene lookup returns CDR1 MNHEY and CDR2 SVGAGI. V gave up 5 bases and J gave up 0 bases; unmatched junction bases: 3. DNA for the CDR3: TGTGCCAGCAGTCGGGACAGAGTGAACACTGAAGCTTTCTTT. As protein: CASSRDRVNTEAFF.

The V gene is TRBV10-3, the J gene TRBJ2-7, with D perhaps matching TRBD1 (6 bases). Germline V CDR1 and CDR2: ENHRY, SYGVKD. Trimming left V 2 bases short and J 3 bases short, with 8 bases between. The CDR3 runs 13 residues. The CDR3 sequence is CAISEKGGYEQYF. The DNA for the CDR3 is TGTGCCATCAGTGAGAAAGGGGGCTACGAGCAGTACTTC.

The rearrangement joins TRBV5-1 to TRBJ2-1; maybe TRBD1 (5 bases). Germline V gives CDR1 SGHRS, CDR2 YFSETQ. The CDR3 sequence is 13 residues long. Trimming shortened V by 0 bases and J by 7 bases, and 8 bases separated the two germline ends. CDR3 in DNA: TGCGCCAGCAGCTTGGGACAGTTAAATGAGCAGTTCTTC. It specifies CASSLGQLNEQFF.

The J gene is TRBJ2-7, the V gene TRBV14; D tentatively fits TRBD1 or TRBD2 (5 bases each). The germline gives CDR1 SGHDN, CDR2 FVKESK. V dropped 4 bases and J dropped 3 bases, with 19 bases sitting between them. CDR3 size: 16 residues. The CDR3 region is CASSLGGLGPYYEQYF. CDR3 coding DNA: TGTGCCAGCAGCCTAGGCGGGTTGGGGCCATACTACGAGCAGTACTTC.

Here the CDR3 reads CAWSTTREGQYF. In DNA form, the CDR3 reads TGTGCCTGGAGTACCACCCGTGAGGGGCAGTACTTC. The chain couples TRBV30 to TRBJ2-7; D is possibly TRBD2 (5 bases). The CDR3 contains 12 residues. V shed 2 bases and J shed 9 bases, with 14 bases lying between them. Germline V CDR1 and CDR2: GTSNPN, SVGIG (reference sequence). Full variable domain (outside the CDR3, taken from reference TRBV30 and TRBJ2-7): SQTIHQWPATLVQPVGSPLSLECTVEGTSNPNLYWYRQAAGRGLQLLFYSVGIGQISSEVPQNLSASRPQDRQFILSSKKLLLSDSGFYLCAWSTTREGQYFGPGTRLTVT.

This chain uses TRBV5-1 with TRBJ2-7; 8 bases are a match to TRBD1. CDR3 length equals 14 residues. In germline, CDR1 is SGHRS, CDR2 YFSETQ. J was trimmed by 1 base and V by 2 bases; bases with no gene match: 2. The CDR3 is CASSFGTGSYEQYF. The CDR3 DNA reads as TGCGCCAGCAGCTTCGGGACAGGTTCCTACGAGCAGTACTTC.

CDR3 sequence: CASSQDRPDRGTGELFF. Here the CDR3 DNA reads TGCGCCAGCAGCCAAGATCGTCCGGACAGGGGAACCGGGGAGCTGTTTTTT. This chain links TRBV4-1 with TRBJ2-2; 9 bases match TRBD1. The CDR3 sequence is 17 residues long. Germline V gene lookup returns CDR1 MGHRA and CDR2 YSYEKL. Trimming removed 0 bases from V and 5 bases from J; junction bases left unmatched: 7.

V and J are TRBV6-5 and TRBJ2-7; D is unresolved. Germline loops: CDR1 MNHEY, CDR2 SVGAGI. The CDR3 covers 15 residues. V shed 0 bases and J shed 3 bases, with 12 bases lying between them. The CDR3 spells CASSYSFDLDYEQYF. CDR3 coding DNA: TGTGCCAGCAGTTACTCTTTCGATCTGGACTACGAGCAGTACTTC.

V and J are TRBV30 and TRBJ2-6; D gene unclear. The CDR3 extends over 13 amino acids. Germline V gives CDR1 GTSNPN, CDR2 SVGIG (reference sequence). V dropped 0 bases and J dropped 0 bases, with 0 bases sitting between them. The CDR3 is CAWSVSGANVLTF. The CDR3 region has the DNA TGTGCCTGGAGTGTCTCTGGGGCCAACGTCCTGACTTTC. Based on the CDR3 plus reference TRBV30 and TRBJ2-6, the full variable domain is SQTIHQWPATLVQPVGSPLSLECTVEGTSNPNLYWYRQAAGRGLQLLFYSVGIGQISSEVPQNLSASRPQDRQFILSSKKLLLSDSGFYLCAWSVSGANVLTFGAGSRLTVL.

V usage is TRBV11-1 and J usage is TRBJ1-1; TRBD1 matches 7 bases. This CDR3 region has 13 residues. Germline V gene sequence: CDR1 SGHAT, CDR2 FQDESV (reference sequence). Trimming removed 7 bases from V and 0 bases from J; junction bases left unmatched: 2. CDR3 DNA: TGTGCCAGCAAGGGACAGCTGAACACTGAAGCTTTCTTT. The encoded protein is CASKGQLNTEAFF.

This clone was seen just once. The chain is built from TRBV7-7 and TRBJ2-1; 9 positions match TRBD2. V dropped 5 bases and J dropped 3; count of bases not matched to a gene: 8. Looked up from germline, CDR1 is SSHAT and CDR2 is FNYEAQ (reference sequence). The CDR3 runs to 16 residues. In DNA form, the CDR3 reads TGTGCCAGCAGCCCGGAGGGACTAGCAATCTACAATGAGCAGTTCTTC. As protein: CASSPEGLAIYNEQFF.

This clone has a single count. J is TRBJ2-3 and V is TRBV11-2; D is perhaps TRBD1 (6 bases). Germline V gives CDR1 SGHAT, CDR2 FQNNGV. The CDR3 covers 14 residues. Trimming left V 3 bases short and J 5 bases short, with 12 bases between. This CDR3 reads CASSFTGFLDTQYF. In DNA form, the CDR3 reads TGTGCCAGCAGCTTTACAGGGTTTTTAGATACGCAGTATTTT. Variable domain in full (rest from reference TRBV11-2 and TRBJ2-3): EAGVAQSPRYKIIEKRQSVAFWCNPISGHATLYWYQQILGQGPKLLIQFQNNGVVDDSQLPKDRFSAERLKGVDSTLKIQPAKLEDSAVYLCASSFTGFLDTQYFGPGTRLTVL.

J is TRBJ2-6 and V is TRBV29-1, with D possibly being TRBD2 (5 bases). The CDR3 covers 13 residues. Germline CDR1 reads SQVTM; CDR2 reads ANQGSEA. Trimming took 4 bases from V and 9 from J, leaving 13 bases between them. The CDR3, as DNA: TGCAGCGTTGGAGGGAGAACGGGCAACGTCCTGACTTTC. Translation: CSVGGRTGNVLTF.

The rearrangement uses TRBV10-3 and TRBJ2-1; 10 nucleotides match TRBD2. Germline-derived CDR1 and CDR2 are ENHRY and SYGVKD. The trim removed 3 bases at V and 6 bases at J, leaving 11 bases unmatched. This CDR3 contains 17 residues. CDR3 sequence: CAISDPYRTSGVNEQFF. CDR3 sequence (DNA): TGTGCCATCAGTGACCCCTACCGGACTAGCGGCGTCAATGAGCAGTTCTTC.

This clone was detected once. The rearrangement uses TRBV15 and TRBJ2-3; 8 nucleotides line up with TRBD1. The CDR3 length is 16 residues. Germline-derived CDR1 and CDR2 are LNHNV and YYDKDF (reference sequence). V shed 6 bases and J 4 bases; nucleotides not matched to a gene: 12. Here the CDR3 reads CATSVKDRVLADTQYF. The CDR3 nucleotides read TGTGCCACCAGTGTGAAGGACAGGGTATTAGCAGATACGCAGTATTTT.

The CDR3 DNA sequence: TGCGCCAGCAGCTTGGGTCCCTTCACCAGGGGACCTACAGAGTCACCCCTCCACTTT. Its protein is CASSLGPFTRGPTESPLHF. This rearrangement joins TRBV5-1 to TRBJ1-6; a possible D gene is TRBD1 (6 bases). The CDR3 spans 19 residues. V shed 0 bases and J shed 10 bases, with 26 bases lying between them. Germline CDR1 SGHRS, CDR2 YFSETQ.

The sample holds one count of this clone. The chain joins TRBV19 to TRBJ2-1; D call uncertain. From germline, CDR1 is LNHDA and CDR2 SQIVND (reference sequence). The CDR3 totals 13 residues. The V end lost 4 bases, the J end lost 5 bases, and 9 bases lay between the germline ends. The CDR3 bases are TGTGCCAGTAGTACGTCAGACAACAATGAGCAGTTCTTC. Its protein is CASSTSDNNEQFF.

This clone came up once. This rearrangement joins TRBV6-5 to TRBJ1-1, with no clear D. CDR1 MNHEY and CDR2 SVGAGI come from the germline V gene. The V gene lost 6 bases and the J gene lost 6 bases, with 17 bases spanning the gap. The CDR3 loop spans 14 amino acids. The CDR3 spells CASRRADSEPEAFF. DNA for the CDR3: TGTGCCAGCAGGCGTGCAGACTCAGAACCTGAAGCTTTCTTT.

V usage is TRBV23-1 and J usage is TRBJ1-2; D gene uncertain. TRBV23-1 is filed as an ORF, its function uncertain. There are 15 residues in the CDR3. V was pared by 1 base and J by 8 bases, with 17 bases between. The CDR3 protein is CASSQYEAKRPGYTF. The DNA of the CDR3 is TGCGCCAGCAGTCAATATGAAGCGAAAAGACCCGGCTACACCTTC.

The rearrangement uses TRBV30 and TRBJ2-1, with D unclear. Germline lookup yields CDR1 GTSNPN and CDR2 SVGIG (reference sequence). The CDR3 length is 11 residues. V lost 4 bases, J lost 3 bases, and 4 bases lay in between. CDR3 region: CAWNLYNEQFF. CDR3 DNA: TGTGCCTGGAACCTCTACAATGAGCAGTTCTTC.

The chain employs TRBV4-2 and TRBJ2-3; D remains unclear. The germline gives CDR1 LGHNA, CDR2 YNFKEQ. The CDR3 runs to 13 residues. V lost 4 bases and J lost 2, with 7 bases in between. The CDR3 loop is CASSPRTTDTQYF. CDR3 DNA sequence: TGTGCCAGCAGCCCCCGAACCACAGATACGCAGTATTTT.

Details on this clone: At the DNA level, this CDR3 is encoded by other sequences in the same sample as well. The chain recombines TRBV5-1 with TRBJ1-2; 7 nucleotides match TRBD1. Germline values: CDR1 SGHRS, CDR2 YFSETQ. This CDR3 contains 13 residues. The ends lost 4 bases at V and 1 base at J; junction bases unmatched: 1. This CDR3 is CASSPGGNYGYTF. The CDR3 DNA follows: TGCGCCAGCAGCCCAGGGGGTAACTATGGCTACACCTTC.

The CDR3 region has the DNA TGTGCCAGCAGCTTAGAAGGATACAGGGGTAGGGACAATGAGCAGTTCTTC. Translating gives CASSLEGYRGRDNEQFF. V usage is TRBV13 and J usage is TRBJ2-1; 7 nucleotides agree with TRBD1. CDR1 PRHDT and CDR2 FYEKMQ come from the germline V gene (reference sequence). V trimming: 1 base; J trimming: 5 bases; junction bases outside the gene matches: 11. The CDR3 consists of 17 residues.